This T cell receptor beta chain was observed in a study of T cell responses to AZD1222 COVID-19 vaccine. In regard to this clone: The antigen is undetermined.

Study observations and caveats: Unmutated variant regions reportedly attract nearly half of all spike-specific TCRs. Donors skewed white British and female; clonal diversity was possibly underestimated. Receipt of two AZD1222 doses was followed by a rise in Spike-specific TCR breadth and depth.

CDR3 length equals 15 residues. The V end was cut by 0 bases, the J end by 6 bases, with 10 bases between. The V gene's germline CDR1 is SGDLS and CDR2 YYNGEE. Profiled with immunoSEQ multiplex PCR; TCRdb holds only in-frame clones, not every one. The sample has some 180,000 clones, around 92% seen once. The V and J genes are TRBV9 and TRBJ1-6, with D unclear. The sequences come from peripheral blood, collected on day 0 of AZD1222 vaccination. This receptor was taken from an adult in good health. The CDR3 region is CASSVVGGFNSPLHF. The CDR3 DNA follows: TGTGCCAGCAGCGTAGTAGGAGGGTTTAATTCACCCCTCCACTTT.